Following are 25 T cell receptor beta chains from one sample sequenced in a study of a mutant IDH1 vaccine in newly diagnosed glioma. These TCRs' antigens remain unknown. Time point indicated: week 5, during vaccination. Vaccination comprised doses that each held 300 ug of mutant IDH1 20-mer peptide, plus topical imiquimod. Profiling relied on immunoSEQ multiplex PCR, and the TCRdb table lists in-frame clones only, not all of them. This table has 70,000 to 90,000 clones, roughly nine tenths appearing once. The specimen comprised PBMCs, sampled from a glioma patient whose treatment included an IDH1 peptide vaccine. The origin of the receptors is a woman aged 50 to 60 with glioma.

The chain joins TRBV10-1 to TRBJ2-1, with 7 bases lining up with TRBD2. The ends lost 0 bases at V and 3 bases at J; junction bases unmatched: 8. In germline, CDR1 is WNHNN, CDR2 SYGVQD (reference sequence). The CDR3 spans 17 residues. CDR3: CASSESGWEGRYNEQFF. The DNA of the CDR3 is TGCGCCAGCAGTGAGTCGGGATGGGAGGGCCGCTACAATGAGCAGTTCTTC.

This sequence joins TRBV19 and TRBJ1-2; D perhaps matches TRBD1 (5 bases). The CDR3 is made up of 13 amino acids. V was shortened by 3 bases and J by 8 bases, with 13 bases between the two germline ends. Germline CDR1 LNHDA, CDR2 SQIVND (reference sequence). The CDR3 here is CASSIKAGWGYTF. CDR3 nucleotide sequence: TGTGCCAGTAGTATTAAGGCAGGGTGGGGCTACACCTTC.

This clone was seen just once. This sequence joins TRBV11-3 and TRBJ2-3, with 12 bases lining up with TRBD2. CDR3 length: 16 amino acids. Germline lookup yields CDR1 SGHNT and CDR2 YENEEA. The V segment lost 5 bases and the J segment 1 base; nucleotides outside the gene matches: 4. The CDR3 DNA sequence: TGTGCCAGCAGCCATGGACTAGCGGGACGCACAGATACGCAGTATTTT. Translated, it gives CASSHGLAGRTDTQYF.

V gene TRBV7-9 combines with J gene TRBJ2-2; D perhaps matches TRBD1 (5 bases). The CDR3 spans 15 residues. Trimming took off 4 bases at V and 1 base at J, with 10 bases between the two ends. CDR1 and CDR2 (germline): SEHNR, FQNEAQ (reference sequence). This CDR3 is CASSSPDKNTGELFF. CDR3 sequence (DNA): TGTGCCAGCAGCTCCCCGGACAAGAACACCGGGGAGCTGTTTTTT.

This chain uses TRBV27 with TRBJ1-1; possibly TRBD1 for D (5 bases). The CDR3 totals 14 residues. CDR1 and CDR2 (germline): MNHEY, SMNVEV (reference sequence). The ends were cut back, 5 bases at V and 4 bases at J, with 14 bases in the middle. CDR3 amino acids: CASSHQGTGTEAFF. The CDR3 DNA reads as TGTGCCAGCAGTCACCAGGGTACCGGCACTGAAGCTTTCTTT.

V is TRBV19 and J is TRBJ1-4, with 9 bases matching TRBD1. The junction had 3 bases not matched to a gene; V was cut back by 6 bases and J by 7 bases. Germline CDR1 reads LNHDA; CDR2 reads SQIVND (reference sequence). The length of the CDR3 is 13 residues. The CDR3 here is CASRGTGSEKLFF. CDR3 nucleotide sequence: TGTGCCAGTAGGGGGACAGGGAGTGAAAAACTGTTTTTT.

The chain's CDR3 is CASSLSSVLAGAETQYF. CDR3 bases: TGTGCCAGCAGTTTATCGTCGGTACTAGCGGGAGCAGAGACCCAGTACTTC. The chain is built from TRBV27 and TRBJ2-5; 11 bases are a match to TRBD2. The ends lost 0 bases at V and 4 bases at J; junction bases unmatched: 7. This CDR3 spans 17 amino acids. The germline V gene encodes CDR1 MNHEY and CDR2 SMNVEV (reference sequence).

The chain links TRBV5-4 to TRBJ1-3, with D perhaps matching TRBD1 (5 bases). The CDR3 consists of 15 residues. The germline CDR1 and CDR2 sequences are SGHNT and YYREEE (reference sequence). V was trimmed by 0 bases and J by 2 bases, leaving 9 bases between them. The CDR3 here is CASSLGGRAGNTIYF. In DNA form, the CDR3 reads TGTGCCAGCAGCTTGGGAGGCAGGGCTGGAAACACCATATATTTT.

This clone showed up just once. The chain has TRBV10-3 and TRBJ1-3; 8 bases line up with TRBD1. Germline lookup yields CDR1 ENHRY and CDR2 SYGVKD. The length of the CDR3 is 15 residues. J was trimmed by 3 bases and V by 4 bases; bases with no gene match: 5. The CDR3 spells CAISALGTGGNTIYF. As DNA, the CDR3 is TGTGCCATCAGTGCCCTCGGGACAGGTGGAAACACCATATATTTT.

The chain carries TRBV11-2 and TRBJ2-1; 14 nucleotides line up with TRBD2. This CDR3 region has 15 residues. V gave up 2 bases and J gave up 8 bases; unmatched junction bases: 2. Germline V gene lookup returns CDR1 SGHAT and CDR2 FQNNGV. This CDR3 reads CASSLRTSGRHEQFF. DNA of the CDR3: TGTGCCAGCAGCTTAAGGACTAGCGGGAGGCATGAGCAGTTCTTC.

CDR3 in amino acids: CASRQGAISGNTIYF. The CDR3 DNA reads TGTGCCAGCAGACAGGGGGCAATCTCTGGAAACACCATATATTTT. The V gene is TRBV6-1, the J gene TRBJ1-3; 9 bases line up with TRBD1. Germline CDR1 is MNHNS and CDR2 is SASEGT. This CDR3 contains 15 residues. V was pared by 6 bases and J by 0 bases, with 3 bases of the junction left unmatched.

The V gene is TRBV4-2, the J gene TRBJ2-1; 10 bases line up with TRBD1. This CDR3 spans 16 amino acids. Per the germline V gene, CDR1 is LGHNA and CDR2 is YNFKEQ. V was clipped by 4 bases and J by 4 bases; unmatched bases: 7. This CDR3 reads CASSRTPGQGYNEQFF. The CDR3 DNA is TGTGCCAGCAGCCGAACTCCGGGACAGGGGTACAATGAGCAGTTCTTC.

The chain is built from TRBV7-9 and TRBJ2-2; TRBD1 aligns across 10 bases. The CDR3 runs 15 residues. Unmatched junction bases numbered 6, after V lost 5 bases and J lost 6 bases. Looked up from germline, CDR1 is SEHNR and CDR2 is FQNEAQ (reference sequence). CDR3 residues: CASSPDRGYSGELFF. The CDR3 coding sequence is TGTGCCAGCAGCCCGGACAGGGGGTATTCCGGGGAGCTGTTTTTT. The full variable domain, its missing parts supplied by reference TRBV7-9 and TRBJ2-2, is DTGVSQNPRHKITKRGQNVTFRCDPISEHNRLYWYRQTLGQGPEFLTYFQNEAQLEKSRLLSDRFSAERPKGSFSTLEIQRTEQGDSAMYLCASSPDRGYSGELFFGEGSRLTVL.

This rearrangement joins TRBV28 to TRBJ1-5, with no clear D. Germline V gives CDR1 MDHEN, CDR2 SYDVKM. V lost 2 bases and J 5 bases, leaving 10 bases between the germline ends. There are 14 residues in the CDR3. The DNA for the CDR3 is TGTGCCAGCAGTTTACCGAGGCTAGATCAGCCCCAGCATTTT. Its translation: CASSLPRLDQPQHF.

The chain combines TRBV5-1 with TRBJ2-7, with TRBD2 matching 8 bases. The germline V gene encodes CDR1 SGHRS and CDR2 YFSETQ. The CDR3 loop spans 14 amino acids. Unmatched junction bases numbered 2, after V lost 0 bases and J lost 3 bases. CDR3 residues: CASSLVSGDYEQYF. Here the CDR3 DNA reads TGCGCCAGCAGCTTGGTTAGCGGGGACTACGAGCAGTACTTC.

The J gene is TRBJ2-2, the V gene TRBV28, with 7 bases fitting TRBD2. The V gene's germline CDR1 is MDHEN and CDR2 SYDVKM. This CDR3 has 16 amino acids. Germline trimming cut 2 bases from V and 3 bases from J; bases unmatched to any gene: 6. The CDR3 loop is CASSLGRGGYTGELFF. The CDR3 nucleotides are TGTGCCAGCAGTTTAGGGAGGGGCGGGTACACCGGGGAGCTGTTTTTT. The full variable domain, with the rest looked up from reference TRBV28 and TRBJ2-2, is DVKVTQSSRYLVKRTGEKVFLECVQDMDHENMFWYRQDPGLGLRLIYFSYDVKMKEKGDIPEGYSVSREKKERFSLILESASTNQTSMYLCASSLGRGGYTGELFFGEGSRLTVL.

This chain connects TRBV10-3 to TRBJ2-7; 10 nucleotides line up with TRBD2. From germline, CDR1 is ENHRY and CDR2 SYGVKD. The CDR3 is 15 amino acids. After removal of 6 bases from V and 4 bases from J, the junction contained 9 bases not matched to a gene. The CDR3 bases are TGTGCCATCAGCGACCTAGCGGGAGAAGGGTACGAGCAGTACTTC. Amino acids: CAISDLAGEGYEQYF.

The genes are TRBV7-3 and TRBJ2-7; a possible D gene is TRBD1 (5 bases). The CDR3 consists of 12 residues. Germline V gene lookup returns CDR1 SGHTA and CDR2 FQGTGA. V was clipped by 5 bases and J by 3 bases, with 8 bases between them. CDR3 region: CASSPRGYEQYF. CDR3 coding DNA: TGTGCCAGCAGCCCAAGGGGCTACGAGCAGTACTTC.

The V and J genes are TRBV7-9 and TRBJ1-1; 8 bases map to TRBD1. The CDR3 spans 14 residues. The germline V gene has CDR1 SEHNR and CDR2 FQNEAQ (reference sequence). V was pared by 5 bases and J by 6 bases, with 8 bases of the junction left unmatched. CDR3 bases: TGTGCCAGCAGCCCGCCCAGGGGGCCCGCTGAAGCTTTCTTT. Its protein is CASSPPRGPAEAFF. The whole variable domain, remainder taken from reference TRBV7-9 and TRBJ1-1, is DTGVSQNPRHKITKRGQNVTFRCDPISEHNRLYWYRQTLGQGPEFLTYFQNEAQLEKSRLLSDRFSAERPKGSFSTLEIQRTEQGDSAMYLCASSPPRGPAEAFFGQGTRLTVV.

The chain joins TRBV29-1 to TRBJ2-3; 13 bases match TRBD2. Unmatched junction bases numbered 3, after V lost 1 base and J lost 5 bases. This CDR3 is 15 amino acids long. Germline CDR1 reads SQVTM; CDR2 reads ANQGSEA. CDR3 nucleotide sequence: TGCAGCGTTGAAGGACTAGCGGGAGGCCGAGATACGCAGTATTTT. Translating it yields CSVEGLAGGRDTQYF.

Only one count was recorded for this clone. The chain has TRBV11-2 and TRBJ2-7; 8 bases fit TRBD1. This CDR3 is built from 15 residues. Losses at the gene ends were 5 bases for V and 3 bases for J; bases not matched to a gene: 9. CDR1 is SGHAT, CDR2 FQNNGV, per germline. This CDR3 is CASSTWTGIGYEQYF. CDR3 DNA sequence: TGTGCCAGCAGCACCTGGACAGGGATCGGCTACGAGCAGTACTTC.

The rearrangement joins TRBV29-1 to TRBJ2-1; TRBD2 matches 12 bases. This CDR3 region has 13 residues. V trimming: 6 bases; J trimming: 5 bases; junction bases outside the gene matches: 2. CDR1 and CDR2 from the germline V gene are SQVTM and ANQGSEA. CDR3 protein: CSVLAGGHNEQFF. CDR3 coding DNA: TGCAGCGTCCTAGCGGGAGGGCACAATGAGCAGTTCTTC.

This chain uses TRBV5-1 with TRBJ2-6; TRBD2 might be the D (7 bases). The CDR3 totals 18 residues. Trimming pared 0 bases from V and 3 bases from J, leaving 16 bases between. Per the germline V gene, CDR1 is SGHRS and CDR2 is YFSETQ. The CDR3 sequence is CASSLAGGLGFGANVLTF. The CDR3 DNA follows: TGCGCCAGCAGCTTGGCGGGGGGCCTGGGGTTTGGGGCCAACGTCCTGACTTTC. The full variable domain, its missing parts supplied by reference TRBV5-1 and TRBJ2-6, is KAGVTQTPRYLIKTRGQQVTLSCSPISGHRSVSWYQQTPGQGLQFLFEYFSETQRNKGNFPGRFSGRQFSNSRSEMNVSTLELGDSALYLCASSLAGGLGFGANVLTFGAGSRLTVL.

A few counts support this clone. J is TRBJ1-5 and V is TRBV6-5; D unresolved. The CDR3 spans 12 residues. Trimming took 4 bases from V and 11 from J, leaving 12 bases between them. Germline assignment: CDR1 MNHEY and CDR2 SVGAGI. DNA of the CDR3: TGTGCCAGCAGTTCCCTTTCGGGAGCCCAGCATTTT. This encodes CASSSLSGAQHF.

This clone was seen a single time. The chain employs TRBV27 and TRBJ1-5; possibly TRBD1 for D (5 bases). The CDR3 runs to 14 residues. CDR1 and CDR2 (germline): MNHEY, SMNVEV (reference sequence). Trimming removed 1 base at V and 8 bases at J, with 12 bases between. The CDR3 region is CASSLLRGTEPQHF. As DNA, the CDR3 is TGTGCCAGCAGTTTATTACGGGGGACGGAGCCCCAGCATTTT.